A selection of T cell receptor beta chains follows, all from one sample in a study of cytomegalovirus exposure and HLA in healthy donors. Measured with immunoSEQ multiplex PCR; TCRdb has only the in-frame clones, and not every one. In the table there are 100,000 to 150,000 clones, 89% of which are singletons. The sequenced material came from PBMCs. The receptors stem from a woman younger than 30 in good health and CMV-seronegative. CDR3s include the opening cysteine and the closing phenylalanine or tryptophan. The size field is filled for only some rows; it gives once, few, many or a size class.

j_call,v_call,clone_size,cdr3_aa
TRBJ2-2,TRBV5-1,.,CATAGSNTGELFF
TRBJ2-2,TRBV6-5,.,CASSYRWTGMGGELFF
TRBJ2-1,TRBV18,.,CASSPGTGEDEQFF
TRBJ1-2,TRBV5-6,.,CASSDRGGFTNYGYTF
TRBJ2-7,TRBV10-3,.,CAISESAGGYEQYF
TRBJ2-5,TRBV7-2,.,CASSLKDRPYREGRETQYF
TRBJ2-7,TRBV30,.,CAWSPGAAEQYF
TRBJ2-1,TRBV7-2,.,CASSFGIPGTGKNEQFF
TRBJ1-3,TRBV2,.,CASSDRVPGNTIYF
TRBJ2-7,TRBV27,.,CATRLAGGNEQYF
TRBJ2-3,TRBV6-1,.,CASSSLGLADTQYF
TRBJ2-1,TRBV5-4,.,CASSPVEGTGVLLYNEQFF
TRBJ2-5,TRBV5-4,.,CASALFNQKETQYF
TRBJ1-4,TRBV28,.,CASSLPGTNFNEKLFF
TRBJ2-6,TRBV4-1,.,CASSQERGSGANVLTF
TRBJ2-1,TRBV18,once,CASSLQGDGEQFF
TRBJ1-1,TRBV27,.,CASSLVLVGGVMNTEAFF
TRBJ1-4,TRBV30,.,CAWSGSATNEKLFF
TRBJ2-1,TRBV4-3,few,CASSPRDAGGYNEQFF
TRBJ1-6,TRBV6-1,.,CASSDETGASPLHF
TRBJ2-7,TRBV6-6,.,CASSYYPGQGYEQYF
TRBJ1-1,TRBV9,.,CASSVQQGKPFF
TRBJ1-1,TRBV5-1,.,CASSLADRGTEAFF
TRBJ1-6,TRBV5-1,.,CASSLGTELLSSPLHF
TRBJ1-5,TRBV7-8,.,CASSETQVEGEPQHF
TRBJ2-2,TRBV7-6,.,CASSPGLPNTGELFF
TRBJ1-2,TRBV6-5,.,CASSYSTGLSYTF
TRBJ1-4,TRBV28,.,CASTSPGTGREKLFF
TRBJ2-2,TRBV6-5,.,CASKYGGTGELFF
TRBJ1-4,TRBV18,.,CASSPSWGQGEKLFF
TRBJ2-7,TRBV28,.,CASSSISSGRGGEQYF
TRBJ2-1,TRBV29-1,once,CSASTGVQFF
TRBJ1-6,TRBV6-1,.,CASSEAPGQGSSPLHF
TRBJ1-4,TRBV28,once,CATTSGGATNEKLFF
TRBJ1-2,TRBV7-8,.,CASSSGDYGYTF
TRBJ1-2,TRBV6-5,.,CASSPDRGQGGYTF
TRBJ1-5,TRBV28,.,CASNLGPGGGKPQHF
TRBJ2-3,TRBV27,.,CASRRQGADTQYF
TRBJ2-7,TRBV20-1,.,CSAIFHEQYF
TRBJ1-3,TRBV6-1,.,CASTQQGLTGNTIYF
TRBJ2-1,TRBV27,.,CASAYSRGGVVWSEQFF
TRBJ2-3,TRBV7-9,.,CASSLGTASDTQYF
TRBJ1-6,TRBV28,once,CASNLNSPLHF
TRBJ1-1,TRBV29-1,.,CAWGENTEAFF
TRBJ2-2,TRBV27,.,CASSFGDRMNTGELFF
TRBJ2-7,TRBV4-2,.,CASSQDPGTSGIYEQYF
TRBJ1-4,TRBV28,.,CASSLRATNEKLFF
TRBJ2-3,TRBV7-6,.,CASSLTGAEVDTQYF
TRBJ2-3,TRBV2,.,CASSGIASTDTQYF
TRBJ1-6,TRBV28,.,CASSVPWDRVTPLHF
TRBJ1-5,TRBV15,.,CATSRTGFGQPQHF